The 2 T cell receptor beta chains below come from one sample, sequenced in a study of OX40 agonist ivuxolimab in advanced cancers. Measured with immunoSEQ multiplex PCR; TCRdb has only the in-frame clones, and not every one. The table shows some 60,000 clones, with 90% to 95% occurring only once. Sequenced here: CD4+ or CD8+ T cells sorted from blood, sampled in a trial of the OX40 agonist ivuxolimab. The receptors were gathered from an adult with an advanced solid tumor such as melanoma, head and neck, liver or kidney cancer.

The chain is built from TRBV7-9 and TRBJ2-1; D is unresolved. V lost 1 base and J lost 4, with 11 bases in between. The V gene's germline CDR1 is SEHNR and CDR2 FQNEAQ (reference sequence). The CDR3 has 15 residues. This CDR3 is CASSLDPGPYNEQFF. The CDR3 DNA is TGTGCCAGCAGCTTAGACCCCGGACCTTACAATGAGCAGTTCTTC.

V usage is TRBV27 and J usage is TRBJ2-1; tentatively, D is TRBD2 (6 bases). Trimming pared 3 bases from V and 3 bases from J, leaving 12 bases between. The length of the CDR3 is 15 residues. The V gene's germline CDR1 is MNHEY and CDR2 SMNVEV (reference sequence). The CDR3 protein is CASSFSGGSYNEQFF. The CDR3 DNA is TGTGCCAGCAGTTTTTCTGGGGGGAGCTACAATGAGCAGTTCTTC.